This T cell receptor beta chain derives from a study of early T cells in non-severe SARS-CoV-2 infection. At the level of the study: The authors sequenced bulk RNA from unsorted whole blood, leaving chains unpaired. Study observations and caveats: Comparison of clonotypes with VDJdb favored anti-spike CD8 responses while missing private and CD4 specificities.

The V gene lost 8 bases and the J gene lost 0 bases, with 17 bases spanning the gap. The CDR3 length is 16 residues. Germline assignment: CDR1 MNHEY and CDR2 SVGAGI. Unique molecular identifiers (one per individual cDNA molecule) were attached. TCRdb called the 5' RACE reads again in MiXCR, with one record for every CDR3 protein. This table holds more than 65,000 distinct CDR3 sequences, around an eighth found once. With respect to this clonotype: Its antigen is unknown.

The sequenced sample was whole blood. V gene TRBV6-5 combines with J gene TRBJ2-1; perhaps TRBD2 as D (5 bases). The sequence derives from an adult who was a healthcare worker with PCR-confirmed SARS-CoV-2 infection or an uninfected control (not recorded which). In DNA form, the CDR3 reads TGTGCCAGCGGCCGCAGCTTGGACTTCTCCTACAATGAGCAGTTCTTC. Translation gives CASGRSLDFSYNEQFF.